This paragraph reports one TCR beta chain. This sample was included in a study of cytomegalovirus exposure and HLA in healthy donors. CDR1 is PRHDT and CDR2 is FYEKMQ in the germline V gene (reference sequence). CDR3 length: 13 residues. V lost 3 bases and J lost 6, with 11 bases in between. The PCR had 60 Vbeta and 13 Jbeta primers. Only in-frame clones appear in the TCRdb table, and some are missing; sequencing was by immunoSEQ multiplex PCR. The sample has tens of thousands of clones, and its top ten clones hold under 15%. This TCR derives from a man between 18 and 35 years old in good health and CMV-seropositive. Source material: PBMCs. The J gene is TRBJ1-1, the V gene TRBV13; TRBD1 might be the D (6 bases). The CDR3 region has the DNA TGTGCCAGCAGCTTTAGGGGGGGCTCTGAAGCTTTCTTT. Translation: CASSFRGGSEAFF.